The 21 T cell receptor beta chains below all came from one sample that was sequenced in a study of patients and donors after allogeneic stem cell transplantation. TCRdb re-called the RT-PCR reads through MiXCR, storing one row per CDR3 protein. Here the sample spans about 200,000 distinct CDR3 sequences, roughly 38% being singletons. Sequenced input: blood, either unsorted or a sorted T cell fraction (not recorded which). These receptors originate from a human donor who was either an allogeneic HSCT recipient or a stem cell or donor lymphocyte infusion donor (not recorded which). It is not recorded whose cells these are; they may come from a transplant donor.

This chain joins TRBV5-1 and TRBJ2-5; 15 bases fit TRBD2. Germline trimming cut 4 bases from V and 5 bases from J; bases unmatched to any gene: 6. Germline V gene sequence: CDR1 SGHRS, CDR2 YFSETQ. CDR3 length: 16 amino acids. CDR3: CASSPGLAGGPETQYF. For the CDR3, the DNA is TGCGCCAGCAGCCCGGGACTAGCGGGGGGACCGGAGACCCAGTACTTC.

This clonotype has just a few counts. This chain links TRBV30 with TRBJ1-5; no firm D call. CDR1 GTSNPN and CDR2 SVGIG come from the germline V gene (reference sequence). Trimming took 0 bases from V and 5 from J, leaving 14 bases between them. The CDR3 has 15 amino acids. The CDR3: CAWSVRTGWHQPQHF. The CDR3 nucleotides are TGTGCCTGGAGTGTCCGTACGGGATGGCATCAGCCCCAGCATTTT.

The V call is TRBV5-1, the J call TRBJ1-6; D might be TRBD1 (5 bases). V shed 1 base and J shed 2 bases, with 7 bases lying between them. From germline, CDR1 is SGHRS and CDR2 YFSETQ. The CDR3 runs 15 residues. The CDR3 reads CASSLQGAYNSPLHF. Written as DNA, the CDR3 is TGCGCCAGCAGCTTGCAAGGGGCCTATAATTCACCCCTCCACTTT.

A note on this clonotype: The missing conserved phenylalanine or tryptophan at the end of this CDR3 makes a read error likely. CDR3 coding DNA: TGCGCCAGCAGCCGGGGAAATGGCTACACCTGC. It specifies CASSRGNGYTC. The chain recombines TRBV4-1 with TRBJ1-2; the D is unclear. CDR3 length equals 11 residues. V was clipped by 4 bases and J by 6 bases, with 6 bases between them. The germline CDR1 and CDR2 sequences are MGHRA and YSYEKL.

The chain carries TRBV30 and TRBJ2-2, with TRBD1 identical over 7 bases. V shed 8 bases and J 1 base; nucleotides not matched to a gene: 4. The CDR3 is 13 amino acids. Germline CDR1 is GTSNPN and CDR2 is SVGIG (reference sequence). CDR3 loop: CAGWTGNTGELFF. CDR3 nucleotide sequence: TGTGCCGGATGGACAGGGAACACCGGGGAGCTGTTTTTT. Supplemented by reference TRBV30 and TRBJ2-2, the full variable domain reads SQTIHQWPATLVQPVGSPLSLECTVEGTSNPNLYWYRQAAGRGLQLLFYSVGIGQISSEVPQNLSASRPQDRQFILSSKKLLLSDSGFYLCAGWTGNTGELFFGEGSRLTVL.

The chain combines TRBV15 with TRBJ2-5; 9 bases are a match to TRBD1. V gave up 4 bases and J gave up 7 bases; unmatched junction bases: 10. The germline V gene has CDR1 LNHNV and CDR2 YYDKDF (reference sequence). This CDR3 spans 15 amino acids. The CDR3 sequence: CATSTYGQGSGTQYF. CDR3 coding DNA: TGTGCCACCAGCACTTATGGACAGGGGAGTGGGACCCAGTACTTC.

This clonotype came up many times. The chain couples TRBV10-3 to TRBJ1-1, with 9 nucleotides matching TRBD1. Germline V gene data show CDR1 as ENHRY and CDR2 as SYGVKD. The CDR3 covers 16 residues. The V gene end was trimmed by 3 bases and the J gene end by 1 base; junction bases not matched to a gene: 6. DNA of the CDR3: TGTGCCATCAGTGAATTCAGGGACAGGGCGAACACTGAAGCTTTCTTT. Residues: CAISEFRDRANTEAFF.

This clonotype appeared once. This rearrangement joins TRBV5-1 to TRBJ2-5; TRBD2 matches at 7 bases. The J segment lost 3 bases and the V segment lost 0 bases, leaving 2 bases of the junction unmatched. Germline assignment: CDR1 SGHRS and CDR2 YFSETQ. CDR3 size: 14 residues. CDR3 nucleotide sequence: TGCGCCAGCAGCTTGGCGGGGGGTAAAGAGACCCAGTACTTC. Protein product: CASSLAGGKETQYF.

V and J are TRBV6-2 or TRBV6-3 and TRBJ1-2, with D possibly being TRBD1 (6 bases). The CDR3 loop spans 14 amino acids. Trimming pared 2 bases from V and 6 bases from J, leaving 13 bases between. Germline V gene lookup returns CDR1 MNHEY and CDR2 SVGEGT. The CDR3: CASSYQMYRDGYTF. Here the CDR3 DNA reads TGTGCCAGCAGTTACCAGATGTACAGGGATGGCTACACCTTC.

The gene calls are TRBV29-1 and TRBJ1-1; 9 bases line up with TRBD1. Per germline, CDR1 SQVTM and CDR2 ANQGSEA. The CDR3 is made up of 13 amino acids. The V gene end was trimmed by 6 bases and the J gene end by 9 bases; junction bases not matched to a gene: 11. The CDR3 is CSVDDRGIGKAFF. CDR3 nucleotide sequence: TGCAGCGTAGACGACAGGGGGATAGGGAAAGCTTTCTTT.

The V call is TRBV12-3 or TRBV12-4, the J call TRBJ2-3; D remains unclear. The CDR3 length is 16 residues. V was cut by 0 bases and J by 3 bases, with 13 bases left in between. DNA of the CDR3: TGTGCCAGCAGTTTAGCGCTGAGCGTAGGGACAGATACGCAGTATTTT. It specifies CASSLALSVGTDTQYF.

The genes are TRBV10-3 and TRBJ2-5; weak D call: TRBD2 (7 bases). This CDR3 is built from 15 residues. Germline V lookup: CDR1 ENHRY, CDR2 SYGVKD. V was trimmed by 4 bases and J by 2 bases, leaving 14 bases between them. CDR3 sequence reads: CAISGGGGPQETQYF. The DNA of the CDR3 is TGTGCCATCAGTGGCGGGGGCGGCCCTCAAGAGACCCAGTACTTC.

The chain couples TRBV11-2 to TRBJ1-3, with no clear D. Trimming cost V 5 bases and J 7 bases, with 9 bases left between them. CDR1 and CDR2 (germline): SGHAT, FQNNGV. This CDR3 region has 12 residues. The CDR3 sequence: CASSLNRNTIYF. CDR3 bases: TGTGCCAGCAGCCTAAATCGGAACACCATATATTTT.

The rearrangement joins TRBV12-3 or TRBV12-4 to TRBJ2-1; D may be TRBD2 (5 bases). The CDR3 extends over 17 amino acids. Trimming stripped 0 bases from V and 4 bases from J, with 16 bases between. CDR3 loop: CASSLAGVGGSYNEQFF. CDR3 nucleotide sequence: TGTGCCAGCAGTTTAGCGGGTGTGGGCGGGTCTTACAATGAGCAGTTCTTC.

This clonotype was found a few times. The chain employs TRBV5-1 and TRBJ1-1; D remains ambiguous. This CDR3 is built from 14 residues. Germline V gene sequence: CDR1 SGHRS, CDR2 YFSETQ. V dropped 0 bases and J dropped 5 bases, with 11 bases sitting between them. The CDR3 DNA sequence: TGCGCCAGCAGCTTGGAGGGTCGGGATACTGAAGCTTTCTTT. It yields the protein CASSLEGRDTEAFF.

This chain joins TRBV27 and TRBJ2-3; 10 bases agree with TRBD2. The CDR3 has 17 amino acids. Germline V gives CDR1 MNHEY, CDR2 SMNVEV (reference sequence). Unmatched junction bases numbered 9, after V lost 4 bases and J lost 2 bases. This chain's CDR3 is CASSSEIAGGDTDTQYF. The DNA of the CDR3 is TGTGCCAGCAGTTCCGAAATAGCGGGGGGCGACACAGATACGCAGTATTTT.

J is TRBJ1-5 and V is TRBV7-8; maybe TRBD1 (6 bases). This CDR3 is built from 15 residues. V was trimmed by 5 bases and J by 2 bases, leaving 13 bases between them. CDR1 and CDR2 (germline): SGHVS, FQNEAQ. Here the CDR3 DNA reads TGTGCCAGCAGCCCGGTAGGGGGAGGCAATCAGCCCCAGCATTTT. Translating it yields CASSPVGGGNQPQHF.

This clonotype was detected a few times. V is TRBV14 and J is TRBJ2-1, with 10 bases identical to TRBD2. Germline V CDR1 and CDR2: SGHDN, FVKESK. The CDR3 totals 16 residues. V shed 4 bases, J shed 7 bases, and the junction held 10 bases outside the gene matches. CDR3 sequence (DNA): TGTGCCAGCAGCCCGACCGGGACTAGCGTTTGGAATGAGCAGTTCTTC. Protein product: CASSPTGTSVWNEQFF.

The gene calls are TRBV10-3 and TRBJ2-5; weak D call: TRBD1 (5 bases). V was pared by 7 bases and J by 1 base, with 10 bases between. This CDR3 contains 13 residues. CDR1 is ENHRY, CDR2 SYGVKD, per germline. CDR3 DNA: TGTGCCATCACCCATGACAGCCAAGAGACCCAGTACTTC. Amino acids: CAITHDSQETQYF.

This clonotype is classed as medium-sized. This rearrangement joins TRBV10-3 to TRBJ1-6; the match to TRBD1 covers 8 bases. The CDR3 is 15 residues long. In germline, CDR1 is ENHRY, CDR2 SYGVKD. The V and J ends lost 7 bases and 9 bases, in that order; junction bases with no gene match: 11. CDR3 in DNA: TGTGCCATCAAGAAGACAGGGGAGGGTGCTTCACCCCTCCACTTT. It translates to CAIKKTGEGASPLHF.

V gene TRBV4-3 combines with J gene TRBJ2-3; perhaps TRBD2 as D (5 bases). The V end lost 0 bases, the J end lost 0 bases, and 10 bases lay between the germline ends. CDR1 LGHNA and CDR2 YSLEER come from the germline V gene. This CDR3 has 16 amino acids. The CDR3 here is CASSQDWPGSTDTQYF. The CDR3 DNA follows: TGCGCCAGCAGCCAAGATTGGCCGGGGAGCACAGATACGCAGTATTTT.